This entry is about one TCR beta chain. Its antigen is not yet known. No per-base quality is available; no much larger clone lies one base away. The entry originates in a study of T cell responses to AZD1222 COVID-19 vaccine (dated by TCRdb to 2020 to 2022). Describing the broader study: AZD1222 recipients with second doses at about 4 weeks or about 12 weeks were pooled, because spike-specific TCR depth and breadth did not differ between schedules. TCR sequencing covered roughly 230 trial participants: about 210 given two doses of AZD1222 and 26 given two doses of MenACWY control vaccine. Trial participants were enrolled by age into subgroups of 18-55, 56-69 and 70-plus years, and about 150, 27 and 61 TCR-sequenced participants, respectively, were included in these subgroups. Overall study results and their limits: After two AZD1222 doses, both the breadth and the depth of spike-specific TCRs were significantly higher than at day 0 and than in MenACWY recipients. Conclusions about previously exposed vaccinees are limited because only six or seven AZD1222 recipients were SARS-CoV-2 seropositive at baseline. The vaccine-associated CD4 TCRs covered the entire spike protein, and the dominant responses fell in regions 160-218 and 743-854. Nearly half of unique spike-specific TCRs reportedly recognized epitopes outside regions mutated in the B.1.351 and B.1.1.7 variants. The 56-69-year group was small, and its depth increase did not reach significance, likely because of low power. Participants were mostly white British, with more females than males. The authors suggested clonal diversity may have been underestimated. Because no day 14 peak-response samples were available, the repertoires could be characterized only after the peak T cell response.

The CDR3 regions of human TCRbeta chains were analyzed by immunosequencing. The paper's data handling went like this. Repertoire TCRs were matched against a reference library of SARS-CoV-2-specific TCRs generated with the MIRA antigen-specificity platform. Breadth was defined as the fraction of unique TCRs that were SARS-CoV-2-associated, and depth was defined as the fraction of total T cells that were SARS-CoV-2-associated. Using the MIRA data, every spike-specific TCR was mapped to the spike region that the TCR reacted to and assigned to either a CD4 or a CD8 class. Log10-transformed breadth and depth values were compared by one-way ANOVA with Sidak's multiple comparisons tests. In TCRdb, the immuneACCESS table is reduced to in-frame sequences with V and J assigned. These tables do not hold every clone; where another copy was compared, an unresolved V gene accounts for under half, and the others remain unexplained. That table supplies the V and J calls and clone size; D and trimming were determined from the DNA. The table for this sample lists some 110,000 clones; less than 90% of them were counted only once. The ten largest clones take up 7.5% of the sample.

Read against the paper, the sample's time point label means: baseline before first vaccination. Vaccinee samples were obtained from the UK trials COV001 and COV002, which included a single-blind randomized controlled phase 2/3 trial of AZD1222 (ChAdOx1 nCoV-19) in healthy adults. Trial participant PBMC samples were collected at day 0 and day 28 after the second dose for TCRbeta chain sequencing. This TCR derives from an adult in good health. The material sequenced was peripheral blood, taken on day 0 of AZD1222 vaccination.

The CDR3 region: CASGLRAEKLFF. Read as DNA, the sequence is TGTGCCAGCGGACTAAGGGCCGAAAAACTGTTTTTT. Recombination joined TRBV7-9 with TRBJ1-4, with no reliable assignment of the D segment. From the cysteine through the phenylalanine, the CDR3 covers 12 amino acids. Just CDR3 DNA is preserved here, 36 bases in frame from base 1. Based on the germline V gene (reference sequence), the CDR1 and CDR2 sequences are SEHNR and FQNEAQ. Trimming removed 8 bases from V and 8 bases from J, leaving 12 bases between the germline ends.